This T cell receptor beta chain was captured by sequencing in a study of T cells in Graves' hyperthyroidism and ophthalmopathy. Regarding this clonotype: A much larger clone is a single base away; this may be a read error.

Amplification of TCR beta CDR3 regions used RNA as the template. The HTBI primer set drove a first-round RT-PCR of the TCR CDR3. TCRdb reanalysed the multiplex PCR reads using MiXCR and keeps one entry per CDR3 protein. The data contain a few hundred thousand distinct CDR3 sequences, 16% of them singletons. The CDR3 contains 13 residues. Germline-derived CDR1 and CDR2 are LGHDT and YNNKEL (reference sequence). The V gene is TRBV3-1, the J gene TRBJ2-2; D is unresolved. The sequenced sample was blood. This TCR was sampled from a middle-aged woman with Graves' ophthalmopathy. This CDR3 reads CAISQARVGELFF. In DNA, the CDR3 is TGTGCCATCAGCCAAGCGCGAGTGGGGGAGCTGTTTTTT.